The 21 T cell receptor beta chains below were found in one sample sequenced in a study of CD8+ T cells in alopecia areata. cDNA serving as the sequencing template came from extracted, reverse transcribed RNA. Generated by immunoSEQ multiplex PCR, the TCRdb table keeps only in-frame clones and is missing some. Among about 110,000 clones listed, about 60% were seen once. As to treatment: oral pan-JAK inhibitor, 5-10 mg twice daily. Material: CD8+ T cells sorted from blood, obtained at week 24, from a patient treated with tofacitinib. The receptors shown here come from a human donor with alopecia areata.

The rearrangement joins TRBV5-1 to TRBJ2-3; weak D call: TRBD2 (6 bases). CDR3 size: 14 residues. Germline V lookup: CDR1 SGHRS, CDR2 YFSETQ. Trimming cost V 0 bases and J 4 bases, with 9 bases left between them. CDR3 sequence reads: CASSLEGGADTQYF. As DNA, the CDR3 is TGCGCCAGCAGCTTGGAGGGCGGGGCAGATACGCAGTATTTT.

V gene TRBV25-1 combines with J gene TRBJ2-3, with 7 bases that match TRBD1. The length of the CDR3 is 14 residues. J gave up 2 bases and V 7 bases, and 6 bases lay outside the gene matches. CDR1 and CDR2 from the germline V gene are MGHDK and SYGVNS. CDR3 nucleotides: TGTGCCAGCACGGGGACAGACAACACAGATACGCAGTATTTT. Translating gives CASTGTDNTDTQYF.

In its sample, this clone was seen once. The rearrangement uses TRBV5-1 and TRBJ1-2; tentatively, D is TRBD1 (5 bases). Trimming removed 1 base from V and 3 bases from J, with 13 bases in between. The germline CDR1 and CDR2 sequences are SGHRS and YFSETQ. The CDR3 contains 15 residues. As DNA, the CDR3 is TGCGCCAGCAGCTTGACCCATACAGGAGACTATGGCTACACCTTC. Amino acid sequence: CASSLTHTGDYGYTF.

This clone was observed once. This CDR3 is also generated by other DNA sequences in the sample. The genes are TRBV6-5 and TRBJ1-1, with D hard to call. The germline V gene encodes CDR1 MNHEY and CDR2 SVGAGI. Trimming removed 8 bases at V and 4 bases at J, with 8 bases between. This CDR3 spans 11 amino acids. CDR3 DNA: TGTGCCAGCTCTTATGGCACTGAAGCTTTCTTT. It specifies CASSYGTEAFF.

This clone turned up a few times. The chain combines TRBV5-4 with TRBJ1-1, with D maybe TRBD1 (5 bases). Between the trimmed V and J ends, which lost 4 bases and 1 base, there was a span of 8 bases. CDR3 length equals 13 residues. Germline CDR1 reads SGHNT; CDR2 reads YYREEE (reference sequence). The CDR3 region has the DNA TGTGCCAGCAGCCCCGGGGGGAACACTGAAGCTTTCTTT. This sequence encodes CASSPGGNTEAFF.

The chain employs TRBV6-5 and TRBJ1-4; 7 bases agree with TRBD1. Germline CDR1 reads MNHEY; CDR2 reads SVGAGI. The CDR3 covers 14 residues. V was clipped by 4 bases and J by 7 bases; unmatched bases: 6. The CDR3 sequence: CASSLRQGGEKLFF. In DNA, the CDR3 is TGTGCCAGCAGTTTGCGACAGGGAGGTGAAAAACTGTTTTTT.

This sequence joins TRBV30 and TRBJ1-5; 9 bases match TRBD1. The CDR3 sequence is 15 residues long. From germline, CDR1 is GTSNPN and CDR2 SVGIG (reference sequence). Losses at the gene ends were 3 bases for V and 2 bases for J; bases not matched to a gene: 5. CDR3 sequence reads: CAWRGRTGGNQPQHF. CDR3 nucleotides: TGTGCCTGGAGGGGTCGGACAGGGGGCAATCAGCCCCAGCATTTT.

This chain joins TRBV6-5 and TRBJ2-5; 9 bases fit TRBD2. The junction had 6 bases not matched to a gene; V was cut back by 2 bases and J by 5 bases. CDR1 is MNHEY and CDR2 is SVGAGI in the germline V gene. The CDR3 covers 15 residues. The CDR3 region is CASSYAAGGPETQYF. CDR3 DNA sequence: TGTGCCAGCAGTTACGCGGCGGGGGGGCCTGAGACCCAGTACTTC.

This chain connects TRBV9 to TRBJ2-3, with D possibly TRBD2 on 5 matching bases. Per the germline V gene, CDR1 is SGDLS and CDR2 is YYNGEE. The CDR3 covers 15 residues. Trimming stripped 0 bases from V and 2 bases from J, with 10 bases between. The CDR3 DNA is TGTGCCAGCAGCGTAGAAGACGGGGTCACAGATACGCAGTATTTT. Translating gives CASSVEDGVTDTQYF. The full variable domain, with the rest looked up from reference TRBV9 and TRBJ2-3, is DSGVTQTPKHLITATGQRVTLRCSPRSGDLSVYWYQQSLDQGLQFLIQYYNGEERAKGNILERFSAQQFPDLHSELNLSSLELGDSALYFCASSVEDGVTDTQYFGPGTRLTVL.

This clone was picked up a small number of times. J is TRBJ1-1 and V is TRBV27; maybe TRBD1 (6 bases). The CDR3 runs 14 residues. Trimming took 1 base from V and 4 from J, leaving 10 bases between them. The germline V gene has CDR1 MNHEY and CDR2 SMNVEV (reference sequence). CDR3 residues: CASSLWGLGTEAFF. CDR3 in DNA: TGTGCCAGCAGTTTATGGGGGCTGGGCACTGAAGCTTTCTTT.

This chain links TRBV10-3 with TRBJ2-7; the match to TRBD2 covers 11 bases. Germline CDR1 is ENHRY and CDR2 is SYGVKD. After removal of 2 bases from V and 0 bases from J, the junction contained 3 bases not matched to a gene. The CDR3 consists of 16 residues. The CDR3 coding sequence is TGTGCCATCAGTGAGATAACTAGCGGGAGCTCCTACGAGCAGTACTTC. Its protein is CAISEITSGSSYEQYF.

The chain joins TRBV11-2 to TRBJ2-7, with D perhaps being TRBD1 or TRBD2 (6 bases each). There are 15 residues in the CDR3. Germline CDR1 reads SGHAT; CDR2 reads FQNNGV. V lost 4 bases to trimming and J lost 3 bases, with 16 bases between them. The CDR3: CASSWGAGERYEQYF. The CDR3 nucleotides are TGTGCCAGCAGCTGGGGGGCAGGGGAACGCTACGAGCAGTACTTC.

This clone showed up just a few times. The V gene is TRBV7-2, the J gene TRBJ2-5; no firm D call. V lost 3 bases and J 4 bases, leaving 9 bases between the germline ends. Per germline, CDR1 SGHTA and CDR2 FQGNSA. The CDR3 loop spans 13 amino acids. The CDR3 loop is CASSFLDLETQYF. For the CDR3, the DNA is TGTGCCAGCAGCTTTCTTGACCTAGAGACCCAGTACTTC.

The J gene is TRBJ1-2, the V gene TRBV5-1; no firm D call. Germline V gene lookup returns CDR1 SGHRS and CDR2 YFSETQ. The length of the CDR3 is 13 residues. Trimming shortened V by 0 bases and J by 8 bases, and 11 bases separated the two germline ends. The CDR3 region is CASSLGDSGGYTF. CDR3 sequence (DNA): TGCGCCAGCAGCTTGGGGGATTCGGGCGGCTACACCTTC.

The chain is built from TRBV11-2 and TRBJ2-4, with D maybe TRBD1 (6 bases). The CDR3 is made up of 16 amino acids. Germline CDR1 and CDR2: SGHAT and FQNNGV. V lost 6 bases to trimming and J lost 8 bases, with 23 bases between them. The CDR3 DNA is TGTGCCAGCAGTTTATATAGGGGGTTAGCTGGGGACATTCAGTACTTC. Its translation: CASSLYRGLAGDIQYF.

The chain is built from TRBV11-3 and TRBJ2-7; TRBD1 aligns across 7 bases. After removal of 5 bases from V and 5 bases from J, the junction contained 9 bases not matched to a gene. This CDR3 region has 14 residues. The germline V gene has CDR1 SGHNT and CDR2 YENEEA. The CDR3 nucleotides read TGTGCCAGCAGCCCTGGCGACAGGGAAGACGAGCAGTACTTC. As protein: CASSPGDREDEQYF.

This clone was seen more than once but under ten times. This chain uses TRBV29-1 with TRBJ1-1, with 7 nucleotides matching TRBD1. Germline V gene data show CDR1 as SQVTM and CDR2 as ANQGSEA. J was trimmed by 0 bases and V by 3 bases; bases with no gene match: 1. CDR3 length: 13 amino acids. The CDR3 here is CSVDGTVNTEAFF. The CDR3 nucleotides are TGCAGCGTTGACGGGACAGTGAACACTGAAGCTTTCTTT.

This chain connects TRBV5-8 to TRBJ2-1; 8 nucleotides align to TRBD1. The CDR3 totals 16 residues. Germline V CDR1 and CDR2: SGHTS, YDEGEE. J was trimmed by 4 bases and V by 1 base; bases with no gene match: 7. DNA for the CDR3: TGTGCCAGCAGCTTGTTACCGGGACAGGTATACAATGAGCAGTTCTTC. It yields the protein CASSLLPGQVYNEQFF.

This clone has a single count. Other DNA variants within this sample encode the same CDR3. This chain links TRBV30 with TRBJ1-1, with TRBD1 matching 8 bases. The V segment lost 5 bases and the J segment 1 base; nucleotides outside the gene matches: 0. The CDR3 has 12 amino acids. The germline gives CDR1 GTSNPN, CDR2 SVGIG (reference sequence). In DNA form, the CDR3 reads TGTGCCTGGGGGACAGGGAACACTGAAGCTTTCTTT. Amino acids: CAWGTGNTEAFF.

V gene TRBV27 combines with J gene TRBJ1-1, with D unresolved. The length of the CDR3 is 13 residues. The germline gives CDR1 MNHEY, CDR2 SMNVEV (reference sequence). The V and J ends lost 2 bases and 1 base respectively, with 5 bases between them. CDR3 in DNA: TGTGCCAGCAGTTTAGGAGAGAACACTGAAGCTTTCTTT. Its translation is CASSLGENTEAFF.

V and J are TRBV19 and TRBJ1-1, with a possible D match to TRBD1 (5 bases). V was cut by 7 bases and J by 5 bases, with 8 bases left in between. Looked up from germline, CDR1 is LNHDA and CDR2 is SQIVND (reference sequence). The CDR3 consists of 11 residues. CDR3 region: CASIGGTEAFF. DNA for the CDR3: TGTGCCAGTATCGGGGGGACTGAAGCTTTCTTT.